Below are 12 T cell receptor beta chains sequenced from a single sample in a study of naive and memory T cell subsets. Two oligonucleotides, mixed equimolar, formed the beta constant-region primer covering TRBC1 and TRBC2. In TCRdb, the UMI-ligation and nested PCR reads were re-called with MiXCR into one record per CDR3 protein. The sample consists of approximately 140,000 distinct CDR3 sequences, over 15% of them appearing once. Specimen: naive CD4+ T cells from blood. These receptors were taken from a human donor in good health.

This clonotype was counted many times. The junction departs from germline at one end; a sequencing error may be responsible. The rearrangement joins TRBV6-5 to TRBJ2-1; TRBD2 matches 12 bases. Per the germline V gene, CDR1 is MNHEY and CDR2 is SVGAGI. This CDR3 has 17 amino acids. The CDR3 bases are TGTGCCAGCAGACCTCTTCAACCCGGACTAGCGGGGCCAGCCGGGGTCTTC. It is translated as CASRPLQPGLAGPAGVF.

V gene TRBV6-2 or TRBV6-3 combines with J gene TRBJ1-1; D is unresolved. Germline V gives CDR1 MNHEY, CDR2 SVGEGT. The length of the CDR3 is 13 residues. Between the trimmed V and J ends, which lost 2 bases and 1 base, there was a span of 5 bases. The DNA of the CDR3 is TGTGCCAGCAGTTACGAGAAGAACACTGAAGCTTTCTTT. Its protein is CASSYEKNTEAFF.

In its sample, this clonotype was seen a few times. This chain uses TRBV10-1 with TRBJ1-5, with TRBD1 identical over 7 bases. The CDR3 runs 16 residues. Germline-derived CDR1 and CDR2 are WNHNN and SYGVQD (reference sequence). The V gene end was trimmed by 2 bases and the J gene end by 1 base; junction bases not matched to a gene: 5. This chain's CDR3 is CASSENGTVSNQPQHF. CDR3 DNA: TGCGCCAGCAGTGAGAATGGGACAGTAAGCAATCAGCCCCAGCATTTT.

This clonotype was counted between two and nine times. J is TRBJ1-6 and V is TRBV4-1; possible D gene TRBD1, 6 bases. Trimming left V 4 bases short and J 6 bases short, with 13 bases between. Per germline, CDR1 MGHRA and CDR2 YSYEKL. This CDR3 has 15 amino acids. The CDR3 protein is CASSREQGFNSPLHF. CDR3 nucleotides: TGCGCCAGCAGCCGAGAACAGGGATTTAATTCACCCCTCCACTTT.

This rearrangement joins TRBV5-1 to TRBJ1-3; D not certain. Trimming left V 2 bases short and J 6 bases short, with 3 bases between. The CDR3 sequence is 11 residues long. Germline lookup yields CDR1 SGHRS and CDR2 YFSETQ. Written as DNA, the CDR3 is TGCGCCAGCAGCTTCGCAAACACCATATATTTT. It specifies CASSFANTIYF. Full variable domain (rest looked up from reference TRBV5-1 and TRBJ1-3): KAGVTQTPRYLIKTRGQQVTLSCSPISGHRSVSWYQQTPGQGLQFLFEYFSETQRNKGNFPGRFSGRQFSNSRSEMNVSTLELGDSALYLCASSFANTIYFGEGSWLTVV.

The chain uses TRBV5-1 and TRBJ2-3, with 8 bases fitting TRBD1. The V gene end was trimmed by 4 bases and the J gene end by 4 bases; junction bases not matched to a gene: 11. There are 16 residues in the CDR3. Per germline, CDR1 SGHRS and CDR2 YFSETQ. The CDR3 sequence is CASSPGQGGVADTQYF. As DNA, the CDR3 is TGCGCCAGCAGCCCCGGACAGGGAGGAGTCGCAGATACGCAGTATTTT.

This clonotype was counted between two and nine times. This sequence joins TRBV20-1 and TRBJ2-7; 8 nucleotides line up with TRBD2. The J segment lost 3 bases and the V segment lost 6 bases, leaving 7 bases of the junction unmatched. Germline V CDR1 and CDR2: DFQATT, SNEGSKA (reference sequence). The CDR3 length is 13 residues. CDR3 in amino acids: CSAPGLGYYEQYF. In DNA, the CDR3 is TGCAGTGCCCCGGGACTAGGGTACTACGAGCAGTACTTC.

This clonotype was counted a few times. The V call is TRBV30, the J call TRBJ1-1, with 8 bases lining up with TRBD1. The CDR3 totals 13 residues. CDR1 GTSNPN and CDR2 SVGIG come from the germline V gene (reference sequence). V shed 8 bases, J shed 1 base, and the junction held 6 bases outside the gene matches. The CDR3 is CALNRGANTEAFF. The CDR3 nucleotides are TGTGCCCTAAACAGGGGGGCGAACACTGAAGCTTTCTTT.

Here the CDR3 reads CASSFRQGVNSPLHF. The CDR3 bases are TGTGCCAGCAGCTTCCGACAGGGGGTAAATTCACCCCTCCACTTT. The chain links TRBV7-2 to TRBJ1-6; 9 nucleotides agree with TRBD1. This CDR3 is built from 15 residues. The trim removed 3 bases at V and 7 bases at J, leaving 4 bases unmatched. Germline loops: CDR1 SGHTA, CDR2 FQGNSA.

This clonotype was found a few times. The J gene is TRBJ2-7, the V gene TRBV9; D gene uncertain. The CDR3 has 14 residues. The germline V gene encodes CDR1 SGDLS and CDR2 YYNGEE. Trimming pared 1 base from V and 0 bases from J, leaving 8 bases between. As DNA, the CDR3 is TGTGCCAGCAGCGTACACCCGAGCTCCTACGAGCAGTACTTC. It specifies CASSVHPSSYEQYF.

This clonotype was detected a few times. In nucleotides, the CDR3 is TGTGCCAGCACTGGGACTAGCGGGGGCAAGTCTGTGTACGAGCAGTACTTC. This codes for CASTGTSGGKSVYEQYF. The chain has TRBV7-7 and TRBJ2-7; TRBD2 agrees at 14 bases. The V and J ends lost 7 bases and 4 bases, in that order; junction bases with no gene match: 12. The CDR3 runs to 17 residues. In germline, CDR1 is SSHAT, CDR2 FNYEAQ (reference sequence).

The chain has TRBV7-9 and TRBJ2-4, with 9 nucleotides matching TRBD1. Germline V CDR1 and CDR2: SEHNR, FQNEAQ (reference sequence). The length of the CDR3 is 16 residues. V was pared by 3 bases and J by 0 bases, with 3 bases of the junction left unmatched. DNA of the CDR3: TGTGCCAGCAGCTTGGGACAGGGTTTAGCCAAAAACATTCAGTACTTC. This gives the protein CASSLGQGLAKNIQYF.